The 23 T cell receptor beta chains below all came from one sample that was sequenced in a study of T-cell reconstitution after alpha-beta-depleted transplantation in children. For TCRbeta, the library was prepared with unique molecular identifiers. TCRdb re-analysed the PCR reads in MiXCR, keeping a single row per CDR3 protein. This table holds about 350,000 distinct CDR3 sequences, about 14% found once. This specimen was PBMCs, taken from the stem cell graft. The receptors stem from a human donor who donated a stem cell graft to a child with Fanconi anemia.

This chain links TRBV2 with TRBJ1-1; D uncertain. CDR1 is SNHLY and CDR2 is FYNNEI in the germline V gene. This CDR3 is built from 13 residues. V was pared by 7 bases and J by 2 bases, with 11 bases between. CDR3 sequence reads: CASTKESNTEAFF. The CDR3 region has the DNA TGTGCCAGCACTAAGGAAAGTAACACTGAAGCTTTCTTT.

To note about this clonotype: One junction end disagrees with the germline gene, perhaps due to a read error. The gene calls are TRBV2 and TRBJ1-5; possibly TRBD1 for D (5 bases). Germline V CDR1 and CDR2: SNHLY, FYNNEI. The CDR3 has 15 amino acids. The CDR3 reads CASTEWGGNNQPQHF. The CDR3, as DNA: TGTGCCAGCACTGAATGGGGGGGAAACAATCAGCCCCAGCATTTT.

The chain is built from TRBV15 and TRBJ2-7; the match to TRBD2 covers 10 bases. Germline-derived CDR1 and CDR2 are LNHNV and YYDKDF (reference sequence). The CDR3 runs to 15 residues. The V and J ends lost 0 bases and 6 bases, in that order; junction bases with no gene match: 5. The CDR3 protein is CATSRDKRGGPEQYF. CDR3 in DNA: TGTGCCACCAGCAGAGATAAGCGGGGGGGTCCCGAGCAGTACTTC.

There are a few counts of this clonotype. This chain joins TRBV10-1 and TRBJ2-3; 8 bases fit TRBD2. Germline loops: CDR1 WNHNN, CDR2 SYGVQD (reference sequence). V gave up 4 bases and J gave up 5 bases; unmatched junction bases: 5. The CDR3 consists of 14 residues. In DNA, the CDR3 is TGCGCCAGCAGTGTCGAGCGGGGGCAAGATACGCAGTATTTT. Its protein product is CASSVERGQDTQYF.

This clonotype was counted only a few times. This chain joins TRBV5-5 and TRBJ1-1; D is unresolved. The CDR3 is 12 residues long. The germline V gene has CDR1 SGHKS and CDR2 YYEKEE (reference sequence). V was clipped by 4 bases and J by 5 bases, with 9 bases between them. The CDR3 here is CASSPSVTEAFF. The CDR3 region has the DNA TGTGCCAGCAGCCCTTCGGTGACTGAAGCTTTCTTT.

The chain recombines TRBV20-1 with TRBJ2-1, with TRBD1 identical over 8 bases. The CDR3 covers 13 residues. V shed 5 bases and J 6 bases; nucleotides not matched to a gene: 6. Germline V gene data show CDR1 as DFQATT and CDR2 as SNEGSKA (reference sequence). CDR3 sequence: CSAPSDRGNEQFF. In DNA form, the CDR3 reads TGCAGTGCTCCATCCGACAGGGGCAATGAGCAGTTCTTC.

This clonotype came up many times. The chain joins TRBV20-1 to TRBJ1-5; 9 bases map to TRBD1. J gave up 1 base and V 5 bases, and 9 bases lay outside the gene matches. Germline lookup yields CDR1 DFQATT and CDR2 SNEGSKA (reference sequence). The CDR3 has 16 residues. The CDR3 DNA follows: TGCAGTGCTGGGGGACAGGGTGTTCTGAGCAATCAGCCCCAGCATTTT. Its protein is CSAGGQGVLSNQPQHF.

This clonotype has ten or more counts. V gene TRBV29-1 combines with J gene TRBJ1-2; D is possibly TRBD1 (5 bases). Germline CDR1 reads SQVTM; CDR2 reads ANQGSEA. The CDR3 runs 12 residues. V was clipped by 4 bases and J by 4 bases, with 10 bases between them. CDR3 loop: CSVADTSYGYTF. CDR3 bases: TGCAGCGTTGCGGACACCAGCTATGGCTACACCTTC.

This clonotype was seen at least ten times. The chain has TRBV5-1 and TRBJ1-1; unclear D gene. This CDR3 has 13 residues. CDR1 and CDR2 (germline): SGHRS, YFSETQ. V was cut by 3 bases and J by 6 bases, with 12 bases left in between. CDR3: CASSSAEGSEAFF. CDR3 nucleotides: TGCGCCAGCAGCTCGGCTGAGGGTTCTGAAGCTTTCTTT.

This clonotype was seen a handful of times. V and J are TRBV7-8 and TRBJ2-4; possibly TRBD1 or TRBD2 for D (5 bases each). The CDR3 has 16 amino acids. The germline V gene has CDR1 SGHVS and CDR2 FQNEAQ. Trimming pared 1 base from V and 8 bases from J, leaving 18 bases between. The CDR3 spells CASSLVVRGPRDIQYF. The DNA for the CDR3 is TGTGCCAGCAGCTTAGTGGTCCGGGGACCGAGGGACATTCAGTACTTC.

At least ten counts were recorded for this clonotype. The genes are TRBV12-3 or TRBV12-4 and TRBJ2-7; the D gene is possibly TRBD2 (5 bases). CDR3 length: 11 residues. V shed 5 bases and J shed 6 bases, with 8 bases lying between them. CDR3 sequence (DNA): TGTGCCAGCAGTCTTGCGGGCGAGCAGTACTTC. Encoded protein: CASSLAGEQYF.

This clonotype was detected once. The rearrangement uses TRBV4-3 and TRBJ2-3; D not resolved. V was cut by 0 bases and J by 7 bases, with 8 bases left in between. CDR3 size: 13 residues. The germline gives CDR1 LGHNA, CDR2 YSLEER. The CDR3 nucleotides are TGCGCCAGCAGCCAAGAAAGGGTAAATACGCAGTATTTT. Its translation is CASSQERVNTQYF.

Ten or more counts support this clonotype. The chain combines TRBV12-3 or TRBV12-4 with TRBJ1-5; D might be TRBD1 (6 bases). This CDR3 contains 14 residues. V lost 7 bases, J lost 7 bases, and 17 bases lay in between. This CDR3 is CASKSQGSGQPQHF. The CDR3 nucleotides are TGTGCCAGCAAAAGTCAGGGGTCTGGACAGCCCCAGCATTTT.

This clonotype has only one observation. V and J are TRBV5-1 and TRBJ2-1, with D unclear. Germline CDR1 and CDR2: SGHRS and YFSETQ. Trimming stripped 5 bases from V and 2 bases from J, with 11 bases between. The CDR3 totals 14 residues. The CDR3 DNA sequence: TGCGCCAGCAGACCCCCTGGAGCCTACAATGAGCAGTTCTTC. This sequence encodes CASRPPGAYNEQFF.

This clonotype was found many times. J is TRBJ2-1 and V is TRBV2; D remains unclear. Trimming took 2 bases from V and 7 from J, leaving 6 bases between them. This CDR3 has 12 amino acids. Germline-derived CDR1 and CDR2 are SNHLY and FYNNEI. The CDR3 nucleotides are TGTGCCAGCAGTGAAATGGGAAATGAGCAGTTCTTC. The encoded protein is CASSEMGNEQFF.

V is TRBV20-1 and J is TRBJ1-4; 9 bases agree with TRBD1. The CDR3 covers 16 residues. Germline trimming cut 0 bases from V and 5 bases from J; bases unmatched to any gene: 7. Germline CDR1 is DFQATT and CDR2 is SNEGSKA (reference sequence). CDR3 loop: CSARDLSGTGNEKLFF. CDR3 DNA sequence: TGCAGTGCTAGAGATCTCTCCGGGACAGGGAATGAAAAACTGTTTTTT.

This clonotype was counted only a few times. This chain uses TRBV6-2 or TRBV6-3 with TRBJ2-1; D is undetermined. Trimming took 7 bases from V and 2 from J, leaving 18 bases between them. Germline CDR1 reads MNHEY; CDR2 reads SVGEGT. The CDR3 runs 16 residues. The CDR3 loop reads CASMFSSLGPYNEQFF. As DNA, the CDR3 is TGTGCCAGCATGTTCTCGAGCCTGGGCCCCTACAATGAGCAGTTCTTC.

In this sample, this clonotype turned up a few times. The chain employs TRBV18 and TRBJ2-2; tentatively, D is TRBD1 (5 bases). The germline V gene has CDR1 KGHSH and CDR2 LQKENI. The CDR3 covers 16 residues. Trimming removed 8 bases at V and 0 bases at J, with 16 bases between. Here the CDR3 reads CASPGDRGTNTGELFF. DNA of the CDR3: TGTGCCAGCCCTGGAGATAGGGGCACGAACACCGGGGAGCTGTTTTTT.

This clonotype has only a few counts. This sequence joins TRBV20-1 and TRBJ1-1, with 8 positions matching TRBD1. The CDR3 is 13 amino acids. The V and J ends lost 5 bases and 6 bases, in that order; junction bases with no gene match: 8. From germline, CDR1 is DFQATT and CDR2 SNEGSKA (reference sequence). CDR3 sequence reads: CSAPSRGLSEAFF. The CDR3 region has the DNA TGCAGTGCTCCAAGCAGGGGGCTATCTGAAGCTTTCTTT.

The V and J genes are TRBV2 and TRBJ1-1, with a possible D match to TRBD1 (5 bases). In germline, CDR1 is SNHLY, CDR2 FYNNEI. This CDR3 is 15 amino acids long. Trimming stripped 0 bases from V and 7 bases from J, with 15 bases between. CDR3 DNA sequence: TGTGCCAGCAGTGAAGCGCTTCGGGCAGGGAGTGAAGCTTTCTTT. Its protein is CASSEALRAGSEAFF.

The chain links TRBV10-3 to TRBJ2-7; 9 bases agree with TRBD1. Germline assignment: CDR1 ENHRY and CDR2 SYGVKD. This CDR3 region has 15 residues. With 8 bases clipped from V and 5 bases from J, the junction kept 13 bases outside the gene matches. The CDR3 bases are TGTGCCATCCGGGACAGGGAAAATGAGAACGACGAGCAGTACTTC. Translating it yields CAIRDRENENDEQYF.

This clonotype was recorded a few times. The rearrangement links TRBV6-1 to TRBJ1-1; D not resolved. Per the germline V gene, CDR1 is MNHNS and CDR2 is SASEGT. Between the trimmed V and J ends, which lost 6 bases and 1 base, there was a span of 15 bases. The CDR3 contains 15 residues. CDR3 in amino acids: CASRSFVRSNTEAFF. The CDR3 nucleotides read TGTGCCAGCAGGTCTTTCGTCAGATCGAACACTGAAGCTTTCTTT.

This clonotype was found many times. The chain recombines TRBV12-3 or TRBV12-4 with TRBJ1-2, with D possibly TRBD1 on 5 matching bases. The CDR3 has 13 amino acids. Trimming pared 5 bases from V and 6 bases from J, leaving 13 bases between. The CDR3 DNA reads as TGTGCCAGCAGTCCACTTCAGGGTAATGGCTACACCTTC. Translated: CASSPLQGNGYTF.